The clone carrying this TCR beta chain appeared a few times. Its target is not known. PCR used 60 Vbeta primers and 13 Jbeta primers. This table comes from immunoSEQ multiplex PCR, and its TCRdb copy is limited to in-frame clones, with some not included. Among 150,000 to 200,000 clones listed, 65% to 80% were seen once. This sample is part of a study of cytomegalovirus exposure and HLA in healthy donors. Study-level information: Of all 400 or so donors who were genotyped, roughly 81% belonged to the Caucasian-associated ancestry cluster.

Broader study findings: Analyses of presence/absence relied on an assumption of roughly uniform sequencing depth across donors.

Germline loops: CDR1 LNHDA, CDR2 SQIVND (reference sequence). CDR3 length: 17 amino acids. With 6 bases clipped from V and 1 base from J, the junction kept 11 bases outside the gene matches. Sequencing input: PBMCs. This TCR was sampled from a male donor in good health and CMV-seronegative. The genes are TRBV19 and TRBJ2-2; 7 positions match TRBD2. CDR3: CASSQPGDYQNTGELFF. The CDR3 DNA reads TGTGCCAGTAGCCAGCCCGGGGACTACCAGAACACCGGGGAGCTGTTTTTT.